This passage covers 15 T cell receptor beta chains from one sample sequenced in a study of blood T cell repertoires in COVID-19. The method was immunoSEQ multiplex PCR; TCRdb's version includes in-frame clones alone and lacks a portion of them. The table shows about 200,000 clones, with roughly 80% occurring only once. The sample comprised peripheral blood. These receptors were obtained from a woman in her thirties or forties with COVID-19, enrolled during active disease.

The chain couples TRBV6-5 to TRBJ1-5; D gene ambiguous. The CDR3 length is 13 residues. CDR1 and CDR2 from the germline V gene are MNHEY and SVGAGI. V lost 2 bases to trimming and J lost 7 bases, with 9 bases between them. CDR3 loop: CASSYDGVQPQHF. The CDR3 DNA reads as TGTGCCAGCAGTTACGACGGGGTACAGCCCCAGCATTTT.

This clone was observed a few times. The chain links TRBV7-9 to TRBJ1-6; TRBD1 agrees at 8 bases. Germline CDR1 and CDR2: SEHNR and FQNEAQ (reference sequence). V gave up 5 bases and J gave up 8 bases; unmatched junction bases: 5. The CDR3 extends over 14 amino acids. The CDR3 coding sequence is TGTGCCAGCAGCCCTAGGGACAGGTATTCACCCCTCCACTTT. It specifies CASSPRDRYSPLHF.

This clone was seen just once. The CDR3 protein is CASSLGGQGRNYGYTF. CDR3 DNA: TGTGCCAGCAGTTTGGGAGGACAGGGAAGAAACTATGGCTACACCTTC. This rearrangement joins TRBV6-2 or TRBV6-3 to TRBJ1-2; 8 bases are a match to TRBD1. This CDR3 is built from 16 residues. CDR1 MNHEY and CDR2 SVGEGT come from the germline V gene. V gave up 4 bases and J gave up 2 bases; unmatched junction bases: 9.

The chain employs TRBV7-9 and TRBJ2-2, with 7 bases lining up with TRBD2. The length of the CDR3 is 15 residues. CDR1 is SEHNR, CDR2 FQNEAQ, per germline (reference sequence). J lost 5 bases, V lost 5 bases, and 8 bases had no gene match. The CDR3 loop reads CASSPPAGWTGELFF. CDR3 nucleotides: TGTGCCAGCAGCCCACCAGCGGGATGGACCGGGGAGCTGTTTTTT.

This chain uses TRBV5-4 with TRBJ2-3; the D gene is possibly TRBD2 (6 bases). The germline V and J ends were trimmed by 1 base and 3 bases, with 12 bases remaining between them. This CDR3 contains 15 residues. Germline CDR1 reads SGHNT; CDR2 reads YYREEE (reference sequence). The CDR3 here is CASSLSGVVTDTQYF. The CDR3 DNA reads as TGTGCCAGCAGCTTGTCGGGGGTTGTGACAGATACGCAGTATTTT. Full variable domain (outside the CDR3, taken from reference TRBV5-4 and TRBJ2-3): ETGVTQSPTHLIKTRGQQVTLRCSSQSGHNTVSWYQQALGQGPQFIFQYYREEENGRGNFPPRFSGLQFPNYSSELNVNALELDDSALYLCASSLSGVVTDTQYFGPGTRLTVL.

This rearrangement joins TRBV11-1 to TRBJ1-2; D possibly corresponds to TRBD1 (6 bases). The V end was cut by 1 base, the J end by 2 bases, with 14 bases between. The CDR3 spans 16 residues. Germline V gene lookup returns CDR1 SGHAT and CDR2 FQDESV (reference sequence). The CDR3 DNA is TGTGCCAGCAGCTTAGAGGGCAGGGGACCGAACTATGGCTACACCTTC. As protein: CASSLEGRGPNYGYTF.

The chain carries TRBV2 and TRBJ2-5; unclear D gene. CDR3 length: 13 residues. V was trimmed by 5 bases and J by 5 bases, leaving 12 bases between them. The V gene's germline CDR1 is SNHLY and CDR2 FYNNEI. The CDR3 spells CASSSPARETQYF. DNA for the CDR3: TGTGCCAGCAGTTCCCCCGCTCGGGAGACCCAGTACTTC.

This chain connects TRBV19 to TRBJ1-1; 7 nucleotides match TRBD1. Germline values: CDR1 LNHDA, CDR2 SQIVND (reference sequence). CDR3 length equals 16 residues. V shed 2 bases and J 6 bases; nucleotides not matched to a gene: 12. In DNA form, the CDR3 reads TGTGCCAGTAGTATATCTCCAGGGGGATTTATCCCTGAAGCTTTCTTT. This sequence encodes CASSISPGGFIPEAFF. Variable domain in full (rest from reference TRBV19 and TRBJ1-1): DGGITQSPKYLFRKEGQNVTLSCEQNLNHDAMYWYRQDPGQGLRLIYYSQIVNDFQKGDIAEGYSVSREKKESFPLTVTSAQKNPTAFYLCASSISPGGFIPEAFFGQGTRLTVV.

The CDR3 sequence is CASSWGTGDGYTF. Here the CDR3 DNA reads TGCGCCAGCAGCTGGGGGACAGGGGATGGCTACACCTTC. The gene calls are TRBV5-1 and TRBJ1-2, with TRBD1 identical over 10 bases. The length of the CDR3 is 13 residues. Germline V CDR1 and CDR2: SGHRS, YFSETQ. Losses at the gene ends were 3 bases for V and 6 bases for J; bases not matched to a gene: 2. The entire variable domain, with the rest obtained from reference TRBV5-1 and TRBJ1-2, is as follows: KAGVTQTPRYLIKTRGQQVTLSCSPISGHRSVSWYQQTPGQGLQFLFEYFSETQRNKGNFPGRFSGRQFSNSRSEMNVSTLELGDSALYLCASSWGTGDGYTFGSGTRLTVV.

The chain recombines TRBV18 with TRBJ2-6; 8 positions agree with TRBD1. This CDR3 comprises 16 residues. Germline trimming cut 4 bases from V and 0 bases from J; bases unmatched to any gene: 2. Per germline, CDR1 KGHSH and CDR2 LQKENI. The CDR3 reads CASSLTGDSGANVLTF. CDR3 in DNA: TGTGCCAGCTCACTGACAGGGGACTCTGGGGCCAACGTCCTGACTTTC.

This rearrangement joins TRBV4-2 to TRBJ1-1; D call uncertain. Germline V gene data show CDR1 as LGHNA and CDR2 as YNFKEQ. Trimming pared 0 bases from V and 1 base from J, leaving 9 bases between. The CDR3 spans 15 residues. CDR3 amino acids: CASSQDGTRNTEAFF. Written as DNA, the CDR3 is TGTGCCAGCAGCCAAGACGGTACTCGGAACACTGAAGCTTTCTTT.

This chain joins TRBV5-4 and TRBJ1-5; D is ambiguous. This CDR3 is 16 amino acids long. The germline V and J ends were trimmed by 0 bases and 3 bases, with 13 bases remaining between them. CDR1 SGHNT and CDR2 YYREEE come from the germline V gene (reference sequence). CDR3 sequence reads: CASSLGGRKNNQPQHF. CDR3 DNA: TGTGCCAGCAGCTTGGGAGGGAGAAAGAACAATCAGCCCCAGCATTTT.

This CDR3 is CARSLDRGVGQPQHF. The CDR3 DNA reads TGTGCCAGAAGCTTGGACAGGGGGGTAGGTCAGCCCCAGCATTTT. The V gene is TRBV5-3, the J gene TRBJ1-5, with TRBD1 matching over 8 bases. TRBV5-3 is reported as an ORF; its role is uncertain. With V trimmed by 0 bases and J by 6 bases, 5 bases remained unmatched. The CDR3 spans 15 residues.

This clone has a single count. The chain is built from TRBV5-1 and TRBJ1-1; a possible D gene is TRBD1 (5 bases). The germline gives CDR1 SGHRS, CDR2 YFSETQ. The CDR3 length is 15 residues. Trimming took off 0 bases at V and 2 bases at J, with 11 bases between the two ends. The CDR3 bases are TGCGCCAGCAGCTTGGGACAGAATCTCAACACTGAAGCTTTCTTT. Translated: CASSLGQNLNTEAFF.

The V gene is TRBV2, the J gene TRBJ2-7; the D is unclear. The CDR3 length is 10 residues. The germline V and J ends were trimmed by 7 bases and 6 bases, with 7 bases remaining between them. The germline gives CDR1 SNHLY, CDR2 FYNNEI. The CDR3 here is CASNGGEQYF. In DNA, the CDR3 is TGTGCCAGCAACGGCGGCGAGCAGTACTTC.